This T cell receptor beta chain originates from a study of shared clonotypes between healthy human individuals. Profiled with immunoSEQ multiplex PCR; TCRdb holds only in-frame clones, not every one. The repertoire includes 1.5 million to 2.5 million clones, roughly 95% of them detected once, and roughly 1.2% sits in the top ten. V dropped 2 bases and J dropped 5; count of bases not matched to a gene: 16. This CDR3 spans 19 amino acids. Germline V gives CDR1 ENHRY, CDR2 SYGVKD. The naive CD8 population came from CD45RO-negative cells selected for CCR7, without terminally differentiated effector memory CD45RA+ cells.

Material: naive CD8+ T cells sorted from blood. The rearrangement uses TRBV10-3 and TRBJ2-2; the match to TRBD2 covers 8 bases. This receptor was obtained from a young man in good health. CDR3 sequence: CAISEGGLAGSKGTGELFF. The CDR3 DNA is TGTGCCATCAGTGAGGGAGGTCTAGCGGGCTCAAAGGGGACCGGGGAGCTGTTTTTT.